This passage covers 8 T cell receptor beta chains from one sample sequenced in a study of T cell repertoires in cytomegalovirus infection. TCRdb ran MiXCR on the reads and lists one entry per CDR3 protein. The data show 560,000 or so distinct CDR3 sequences, with approximately 15% seen just once and 24% held by the top ten. The sample was CD8+ T cells from PBMCs. These receptors originate from a human donor in good health (CMV status not recorded). Some clones in this sample may be carry-over from other donors' samples.

This clonotype was seen a few times. The V call is TRBV5-4, the J call TRBJ1-1, with TRBD1 matching 7 bases. V dropped 4 bases and J dropped 0; count of bases not matched to a gene: 6. This CDR3 contains 15 residues. Germline V gene sequence: CDR1 SGHNT, CDR2 YYREEE (reference sequence). CDR3 loop: CASSAWTGLNTEAFF. DNA of the CDR3: TGTGCCAGCAGCGCGTGGACAGGCCTGAACACTGAAGCTTTCTTT.

This rearrangement joins TRBV19 to TRBJ1-1; TRBD1 might be the D (6 bases). Trimming took 2 bases from V and 4 from J, leaving 17 bases between them. Germline V gene sequence: CDR1 LNHDA, CDR2 SQIVND (reference sequence). This CDR3 contains 16 residues. In DNA form, the CDR3 reads TGTGCCAGTAGTATAAGGTTGGACAGATCGGTCACTGAAGCTTTCTTT. Translation gives CASSIRLDRSVTEAFF.

Many counts were recorded for this clonotype. The chain joins TRBV4-1 to TRBJ1-4; D unclear. CDR3 length equals 12 residues. V was clipped by 5 bases and J by 4 bases, with 5 bases between them. Looked up from germline, CDR1 is MGHRA and CDR2 is YSYEKL. The CDR3 here is CASSSGNEKLFF. The CDR3 nucleotides read TGCGCCAGCAGCAGTGGTAATGAAAAACTGTTTTTT.

This clonotype was recorded many times. The chain recombines TRBV12-3 or TRBV12-4 with TRBJ1-6, with no clear D. The CDR3 runs 12 residues. Deletions cut 6 bases from V and 10 bases from J, with 10 bases between. The CDR3 sequence: CASSPPRSPLHF. CDR3 DNA: TGTGCCAGCAGCCCACCTCGATCACCCCTCCACTTT.

This clonotype has just a few counts. The CDR3 reads CASRGGGTNQPQHF. The CDR3 DNA sequence: TGTGCCAGCAGGGGGGGGGGCACCAATCAGCCCCAGCATTTT. The chain employs TRBV6-8 and TRBJ1-5, with D maybe TRBD1 (6 bases). This CDR3 spans 14 amino acids. The germline V gene encodes CDR1 MNHGY and CDR2 SAAAGT. Trimming pared 6 bases from V and 3 bases from J, leaving 12 bases between.

In this sample, this clonotype turned up a few times. This sequence joins TRBV10-3 and TRBJ2-1, with 12 bases matching TRBD1. Germline CDR1 ENHRY, CDR2 SYGVKD. J lost 8 bases, V lost 3 bases, and 11 bases had no gene match. The CDR3 spans 17 residues. DNA for the CDR3: TGTGCCATCAGTGACCCGGGACAGGGGGCGTTTAAGGATGAGCAGTTCTTC. Translation gives CAISDPGQGAFKDEQFF.

This rearrangement joins TRBV15 to TRBJ1-2; no clear D. The CDR3 length is 14 residues. V lost 0 bases and J 7 bases, leaving 12 bases between the germline ends. Per germline, CDR1 LNHNV and CDR2 YYDKDF (reference sequence). This CDR3 is CATSRENPWGGYTF. CDR3 coding DNA: TGTGCCACCAGCAGAGAGAATCCCTGGGGTGGCTACACCTTC.

The chain has TRBV19 and TRBJ2-7; no definite D call. The ends were cut back, 2 bases at V and 1 base at J, with 15 bases in the middle. The germline V gene has CDR1 LNHDA and CDR2 SQIVND (reference sequence). This CDR3 has 16 residues. The CDR3 region has the DNA TGTGCCAGTAGTATAAAAGGAACCCGATATTCCTACGAGCAGTACTTC. Its protein product is CASSIKGTRYSYEQYF.